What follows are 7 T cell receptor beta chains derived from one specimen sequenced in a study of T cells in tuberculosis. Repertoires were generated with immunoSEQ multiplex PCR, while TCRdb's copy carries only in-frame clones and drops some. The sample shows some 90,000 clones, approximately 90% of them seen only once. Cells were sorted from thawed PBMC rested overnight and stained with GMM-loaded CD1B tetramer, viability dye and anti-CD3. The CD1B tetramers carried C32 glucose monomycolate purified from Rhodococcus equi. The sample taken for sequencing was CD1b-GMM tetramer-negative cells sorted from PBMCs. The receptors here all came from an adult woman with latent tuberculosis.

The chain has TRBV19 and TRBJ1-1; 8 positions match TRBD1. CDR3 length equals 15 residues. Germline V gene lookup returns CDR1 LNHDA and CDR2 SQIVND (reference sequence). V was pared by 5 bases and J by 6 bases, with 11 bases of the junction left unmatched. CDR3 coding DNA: TGTGCCAGTAGTCCGGCGGACAGGGAGTATGCTGAAGCTTTCTTT. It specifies CASSPADREYAEAFF. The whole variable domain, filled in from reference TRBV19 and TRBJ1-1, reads DGGITQSPKYLFRKEGQNVTLSCEQNLNHDAMYWYRQDPGQGLRLIYYSQIVNDFQKGDIAEGYSVSREKKESFPLTVTSAQKNPTAFYLCASSPADREYAEAFFGQGTRLTVV.

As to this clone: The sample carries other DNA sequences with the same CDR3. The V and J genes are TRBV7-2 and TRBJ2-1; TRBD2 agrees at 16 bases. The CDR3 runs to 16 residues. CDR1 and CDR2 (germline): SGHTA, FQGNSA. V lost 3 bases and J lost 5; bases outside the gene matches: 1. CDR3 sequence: CASSLGLAGGHNEQFF. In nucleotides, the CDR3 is TGTGCCAGCAGCTTGGGACTAGCGGGGGGGCACAATGAGCAGTTCTTC.

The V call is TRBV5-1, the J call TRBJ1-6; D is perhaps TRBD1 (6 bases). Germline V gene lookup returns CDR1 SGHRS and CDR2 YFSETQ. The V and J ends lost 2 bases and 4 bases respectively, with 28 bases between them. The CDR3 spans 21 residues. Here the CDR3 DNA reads TGCGCCAGCAGCTTTCGCCCTAGGGTTTCCAGGGGCGGTTTTTATAATTCACCCCTCCACTTT. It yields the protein CASSFRPRVSRGGFYNSPLHF.

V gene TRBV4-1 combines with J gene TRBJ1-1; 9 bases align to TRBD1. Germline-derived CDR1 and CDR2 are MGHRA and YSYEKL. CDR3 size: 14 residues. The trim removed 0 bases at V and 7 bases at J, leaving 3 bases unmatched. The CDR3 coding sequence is TGCGCCAGCAGCCAAGACGGGACAGGGTATGAAGCTTTCTTT. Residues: CASSQDGTGYEAFF.

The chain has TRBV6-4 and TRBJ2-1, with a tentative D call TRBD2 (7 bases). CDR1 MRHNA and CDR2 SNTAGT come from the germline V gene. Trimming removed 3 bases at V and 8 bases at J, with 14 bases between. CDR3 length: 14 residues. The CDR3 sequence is CASSEKGGGDEQFF. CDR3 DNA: TGTGCCAGCAGTGAAAAGGGGGGAGGGGATGAGCAGTTCTTC.

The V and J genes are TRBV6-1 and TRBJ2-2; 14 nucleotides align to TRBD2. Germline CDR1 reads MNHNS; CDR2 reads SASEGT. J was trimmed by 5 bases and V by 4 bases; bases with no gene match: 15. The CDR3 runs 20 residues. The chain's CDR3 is CASSVTVGLAGAPRTGELFF. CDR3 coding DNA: TGTGCCAGCAGTGTAACGGTGGGACTAGCGGGGGCCCCGAGGACCGGGGAGCTGTTTTTT.

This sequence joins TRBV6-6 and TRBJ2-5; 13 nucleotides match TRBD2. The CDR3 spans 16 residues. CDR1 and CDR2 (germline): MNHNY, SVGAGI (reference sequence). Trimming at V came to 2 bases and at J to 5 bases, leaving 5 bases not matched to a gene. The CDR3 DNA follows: TGTGCCAGCAGTTACGGACTAGCGGGGGCCTTGGAGACCCAGTACTTC. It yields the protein CASSYGLAGALETQYF.